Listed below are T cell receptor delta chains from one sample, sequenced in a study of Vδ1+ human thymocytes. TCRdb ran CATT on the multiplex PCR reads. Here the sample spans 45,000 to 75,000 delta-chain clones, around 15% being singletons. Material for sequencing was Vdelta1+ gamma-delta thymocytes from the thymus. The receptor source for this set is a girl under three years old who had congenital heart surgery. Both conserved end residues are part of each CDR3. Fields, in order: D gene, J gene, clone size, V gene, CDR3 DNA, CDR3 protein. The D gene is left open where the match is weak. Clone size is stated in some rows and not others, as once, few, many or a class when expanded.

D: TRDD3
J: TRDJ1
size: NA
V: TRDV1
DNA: TGTGCTCTTGGGGGACCTTCCTCCACTCGGGGATACGCTGGCACCGATAAACTCATCTTT
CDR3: CALGGPSSTRGYAGTDKLIF

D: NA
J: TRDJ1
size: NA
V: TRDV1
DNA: TGTGCTCTTGGGGAATACCCTTTAATGACCGATAAACTCATCTTT
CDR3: CALGEYPLMTDKLIF

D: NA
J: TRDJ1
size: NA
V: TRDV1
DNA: TGTGCTCTTGGGGAACTTGAACGTCCCTACACCGATAAACTCATCTTT
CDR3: CALGELERPYTDKLIF

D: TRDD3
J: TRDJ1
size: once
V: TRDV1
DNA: TGTGCTCTTGGGGAACTATTCTCCCCCCTGGGGGACGACTTGTACACCGATAAACTCATCTTT
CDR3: CALGELFSPLGDDLYTDKLIF

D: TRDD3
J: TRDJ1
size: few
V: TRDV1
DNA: TGTGCTCTTGGGGAACTACTAAGGCTGGGGGATTCGGCGTACACCGATAAACTCATCTTT
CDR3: CALGELLRLGDSAYTDKLIF

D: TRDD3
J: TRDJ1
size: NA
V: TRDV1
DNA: TGTGCTCTTGGGGAACGAGTCGGGTTACTGGGGGACAGGCCGTACACCGATAAACTCATCTTT
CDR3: CALGERVGLLGDRPYTDKLIF

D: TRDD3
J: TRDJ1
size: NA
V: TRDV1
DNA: TGTGCTTCCCTAAATTCCTTCTACTGGGGGATAAAACTCATCTTT
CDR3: CASLNSFYWGIKLIF

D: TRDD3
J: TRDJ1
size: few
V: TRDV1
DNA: TGTGCTCTTGGGTCCCCGCGGGGTCCAGATACTGGGGGATACTTCACCGATAAACTCATCTTT
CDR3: CALGSPRGPDTGGYFTDKLIF

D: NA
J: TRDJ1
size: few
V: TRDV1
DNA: TGTGCTCTTGGGGAATGTGGTCATTCGGTACGCCCCGATAAACTCATCTTT
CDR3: CALGECGHSVRPDKLIF

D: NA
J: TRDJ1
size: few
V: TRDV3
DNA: TGTGCCTTTTCTGATAAACTCATCTTT
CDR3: CAFSDKLIF

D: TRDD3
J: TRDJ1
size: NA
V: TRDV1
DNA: TGTGCTCTTGGGGAACCGGTTGTGGCTAACTGGGGATTAAATACCCCCGATAAACTCATCTTT
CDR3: CALGEPVVANWGLNTPDKLIF

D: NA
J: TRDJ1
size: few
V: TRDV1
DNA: TGTGCTCTTGGGGAACTTGGGGGCCCACTCGGCCACGGGAACTACACCGATAAACTCATCTTT
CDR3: CALGELGGPLGHGNYTDKLIF

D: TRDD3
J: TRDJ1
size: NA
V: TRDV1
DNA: TGTGCTCTTGGGGAACGTTCCGGTTTGGTAGCTGGGGGATACGGGGATAAACTCATCTTT
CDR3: CALGERSGLVAGGYGDKLIF

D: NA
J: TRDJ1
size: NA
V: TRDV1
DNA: TGTGCTCTTGGGGAACTACCCCTCTCTCCTTCCTACGCTCGGGGGATAAGCCAACTCATCTTT
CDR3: CALGELPLSPSYARGISQLIF

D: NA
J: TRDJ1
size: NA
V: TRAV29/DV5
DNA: TGTGCAGCAATTCCTCCCAGGGTCCTGGGCCGGTGGGGCACCGATAAACTCATCTTT
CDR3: CAAIPPRVLGRWGTDKLIF

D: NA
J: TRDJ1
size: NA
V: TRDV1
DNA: TGTGCTCTTGGGGAGCACCAGACAGGGATAGGGAGGGTGGAGAAGATCATCTTT
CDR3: CALGEHQTGIGRVEKIIF

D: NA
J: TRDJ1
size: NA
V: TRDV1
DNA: TGTGCTCTTGGGGACCACATCCCTTCGCCCGGCGGGGCTTACACCGATAAACTCATCTTT
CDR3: CALGDHIPSPGGAYTDKLIF

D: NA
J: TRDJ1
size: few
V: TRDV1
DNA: TGTGCTCTTGGGAGTCCCCCGGGGAGGTACACCGATAAACTCATCTTT
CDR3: CALGSPPGRYTDKLIF

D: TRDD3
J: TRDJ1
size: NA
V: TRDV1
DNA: TGTGCTCTTGGGGAACCTCACTACCTCCGGGGCCCACTCTACTGGGGGCCCCTTGTGAATAAACTCATCTTT
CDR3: CALGEPHYLRGPLYWGPLVNKLIF

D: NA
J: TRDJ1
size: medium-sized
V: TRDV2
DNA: TGTGCCTGTGACACTGGAAAGAGAAGGGGCACCGATAAACTCATCTTT
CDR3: CACDTGKRRGTDKLIF

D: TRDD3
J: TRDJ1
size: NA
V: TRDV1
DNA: TGTGCTCTTGGGGAACGTCAACCGCTCCGACGGGGATACTACCTCTTGTACACCGATAAACTCATCTTT
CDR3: CALGERQPLRRGYYLLYTDKLIF

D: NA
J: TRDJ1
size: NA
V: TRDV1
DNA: TGTGCTCTTGGGGAATCCTTACACTTC
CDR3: CALGESLHF

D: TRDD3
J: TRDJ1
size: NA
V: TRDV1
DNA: TGTGCTCTTGGGGACCACCCAACCTCAACTCCGGGGATACGGGGAGACACCGATAAACTCATCTTT
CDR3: CALGDHPTSTPGIRGDTDKLIF

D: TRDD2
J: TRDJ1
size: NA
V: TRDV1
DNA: TGTGCTCTTGGGGAACAGGGCCCCTTCCTAGGACCTGGGGATGCCCCCGATAAACTCATCTTT
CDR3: CALGEQGPFLGPGDAPDKLIF

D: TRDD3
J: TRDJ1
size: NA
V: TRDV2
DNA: TGTGCCTCTGAACACATTGGGGGATACCTCGATAAACTCATCTTT
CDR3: CASEHIGGYLDKLIF

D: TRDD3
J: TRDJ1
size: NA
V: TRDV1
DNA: TGTGCTCTTGGGGGCGGTTCCTTACTGGGGGATCAATACACCGATAAACTCATCTTT
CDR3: CALGGGSLLGDQYTDKLIF

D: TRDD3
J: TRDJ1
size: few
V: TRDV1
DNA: TGTGCTCTCGAACGTCCTTCCTTACCTGCGTTGGGGGATACGCGATCGGTACGCGATAAACTCATCTTT
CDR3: CALERPSLPALGDTRSVRDKLIF

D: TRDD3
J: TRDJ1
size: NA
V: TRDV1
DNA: TGTGCTCTTGGGGAACTCTACGTCCTGGGGGATAGCAGGGGACTCATCTTT
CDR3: CALGELYVLGDSRGLIF

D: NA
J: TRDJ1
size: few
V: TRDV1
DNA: TGTGCTCTTGGGGAATCGTCCATACTCCTCTACACCGATAAACTCATCTTT
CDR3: CALGESSILLYTDKLIF

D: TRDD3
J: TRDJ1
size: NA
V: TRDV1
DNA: TGTGCTCTTGGGGAACACTCAGCGCGACTACTGGGGTACACCGATAAACTCATCTTT
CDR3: CALGEHSARLLGYTDKLIF

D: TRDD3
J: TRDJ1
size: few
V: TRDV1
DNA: TGCGCTCTTGGGGAACTGACGGCTAAGTCTGTGGCTGGGGGATACGCGCCGTACACCGATAAACTCATCTTT
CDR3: CALGELTAKSVAGGYAPYTDKLIF

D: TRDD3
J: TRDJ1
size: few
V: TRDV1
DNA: TGTGCTCTTGGGGAACGTCCCCCAAGAGACTCTAACCCCTCTGGGGGATACTCCTGGGATAAACTCATCTTT
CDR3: CALGERPPRDSNPSGGYSWDKLIF

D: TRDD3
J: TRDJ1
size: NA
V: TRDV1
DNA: TGTGCTCTTGTAGTCTGTGGGGGATACACTGCCACCGATAAACTCATCTTT
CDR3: CALVVCGGYTATDKLIF

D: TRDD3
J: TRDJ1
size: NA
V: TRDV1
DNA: TGTGCTCTTGGGGAAAAAACCCTGGGCTCCTACCAATACTGGGGGACCGACACCGATAAACTCATCTTT
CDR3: CALGEKTLGSYQYWGTDTDKLIF

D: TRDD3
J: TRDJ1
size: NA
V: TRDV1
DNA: TGTGCTCTTGGGTTATATCTCTCTCTCCTGGGGGATACGGTCGGCGATAAACTCATCTTT
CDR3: CALGLYLSLLGDTVGDKLIF

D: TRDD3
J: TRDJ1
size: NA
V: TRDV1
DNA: TGTGCTCTTGGGGAGACCTACTGGGGGATACGGCTGTCCGATAAACTCATCTTT
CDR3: CALGETYWGIRLSDKLIF

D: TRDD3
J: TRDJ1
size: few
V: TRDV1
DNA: TGTGCTCTTGGGGAACCTCCTGGGAGTACTGGGGCGACCGATAAACTCATCTTT
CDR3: CALGEPPGSTGATDKLIF

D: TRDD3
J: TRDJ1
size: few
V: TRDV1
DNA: TGTGCTCTTGGGGAACTAGGTACCCCACTGGGGCTCATCTTT
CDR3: CALGELGTPLGLIF

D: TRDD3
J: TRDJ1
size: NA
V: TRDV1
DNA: TGTGCTCTTGGGGAACTACGGGGGGATACTGAGGGATTGTATCGACACGATAAACTCATCTTT
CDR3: CALGELRGDTEGLYRHDKLIF

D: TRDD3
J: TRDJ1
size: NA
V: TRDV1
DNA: TGTGCTCTTGGGGAATCGCCCCTCCTACTCGGGGATACGGGGACTTACACCGATAAACTCATCTTT
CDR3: CALGESPLLLGDTGTYTDKLIF